This T cell receptor (beta chain) was found in a study of T-cell reconstitution after alpha-beta-depleted transplantation in children. The TCRbeta library was prepared with unique molecular identifiers. One entry per CDR3 protein results from TCRdb running MiXCR on the PCR reads. The table shows about 460,000 distinct CDR3 sequences, with over 10% occurring only once. Study observations and caveats: Among T cells one year after transplant, newly produced cells accounted for most counts and diversity.

Notes on this clonotype: Its specificity is unknown.

Trimming stripped 3 bases from V and 4 bases from J, with 9 bases between. The germline gives CDR1 SGHNT, CDR2 YENEEA. This CDR3 region has 14 residues. The chain joins TRBV11-3 to TRBJ2-2; unclear D gene. The receptor was derived from a female patient aged 2-15 years who had a stem cell transplant for aplastic anemia, so the T cells may come from the graft donor. The sample was PBMCs, mostly from graft donor cells, taken 180 days after TCRalphabeta/CD19-depleted stem cell transplant. CDR3 sequence: CASSLSELTGELFF. The CDR3 nucleotides read TGTGCCAGCAGCTTGTCCGAGCTCACCGGGGAGCTGTTTTTT.